This is a list of T cell receptor beta chains from one sample in a study of HIV-infected patients and healthy controls. Using its own MiXCR run on the 5' RACE reads, TCRdb lists one record per CDR3 protein. The repertoire holds roughly 4,200 distinct CDR3 sequences, with more than 10% as singletons. Sequences were derived from blood, sampled before antiretroviral therapy. These receptors were collected from an adult with HIV infection. Each CDR3 is given with its conserved first and last residue. D genes are given only for firm matches. Part of the rows lack a size; the others show once, few, many or a class for expanded clones.

abundance	d_gene	v_gene	j_gene	CDR3aa	CDR3nt
NA	TRBD2	TRBV14	TRBJ2-1	CASSQDLRGRTSVRNEKFF	TGTGCCAGCAGCCAAGATCTCCGGGGAAGGACTAGCGTGAGGAATGAGAAGTTCTTC
many	NA	TRBV13	TRBJ2-7	CASSLGGFIYEQYF	TGTGCCAGCAGCTTAGGGGGCTTTATCTACGAGCAGTACTTC
medium-sized	TRBD2	TRBV6-5	TRBJ2-3	CASNPAGGATDTQYF	TGTGCCAGCAATCCAGCGGGAGGGGCGACAGATACGCAGTATTTT
NA	NA	TRBV12-3/TRBV12-4	TRBJ1-1	CDSSSFRVRDFF	TGTGACAGCAGCTCCTTCAGGGTGAGGGATTTCTTT
medium-sized	NA	TRBV2	TRBJ2-6	CASSLQSSGANVLTF	TGTGCCAGCAGTTTACAGAGCTCTGGGGCCAACGTCCTGACTTTC
NA	TRBD2	TRBV5-1	TRBJ2-3	CASSLSGLSGGSDTQYF	TGCGCCAGCAGCTTGTCGGGACTATCGGGAGGATCAGATACGCAGTATTTT
many	NA	TRBV18	TRBJ2-5	CASSPPAGVSQETQYF	TGTGCCAGCTCACCACCGGCAGGGGTGAGCCAAGAGACCCAGTACTTC
NA	TRBD2	TRBV6-1	TRBJ2-2	CASSPREGGTGELFF	TGTGCCAGCAGTCCGCGGGAGGGCGGCACCGGGGAGCTGTTTTTT
medium-sized	TRBD1	TRBV7-2	TRBJ1-1	CASSLRQGTEAFF	TGTGCCAGCAGCTTAAGACAGGGCACTGAAGCTTTCTTT
medium-sized	NA	TRBV10-2	TRBJ2-4	CASSGRDFGNIQYF	TGCGCCAGCAGTGGACGGGATTTCGGAAACATTCAGTACTTC
many	TRBD1	TRBV29-1	TRBJ1-1	CSVQAGQGAEAFF	TGCAGCGTTCAAGCCGGGCAGGGGGCTGAGGCTTTCTTT
medium-sized	TRBD1	TRBV6-5	TRBJ2-3	CASRSQGFLSDTQYF	TGTGCCAGCAGGTCACAGGGGTTTTTGTCAGATACGCAGTATTTT
medium-sized	TRBD2	TRBV12-3/TRBV12-4	TRBJ2-5	CASSPQLAEEYQETQYF	TGTGCCAGCAGTCCCCAGCTAGCGGAGGAGTACCAAGAGACCCAGTACTTC
NA	NA	TRBV29-1	TRBJ2-7	CSVEVGLASYEQYF	TGCAGCGTTGAAGTAGGTCTAGCGTCCTACGAGCAGTACTTC
medium-sized	TRBD1	TRBV27	TRBJ1-2	CASSRDSFNYGYTF	TGTGCCAGCAGCCGGGACAGCTTTAACTATGGCTACACCTTC
many	NA	TRBV4-3	TRBJ2-7	CASSQFSGSSYEQYF	TGCGCCAGCAGCCAATTTAGTGGAAGCTCCTACGAGCAGTACTTC